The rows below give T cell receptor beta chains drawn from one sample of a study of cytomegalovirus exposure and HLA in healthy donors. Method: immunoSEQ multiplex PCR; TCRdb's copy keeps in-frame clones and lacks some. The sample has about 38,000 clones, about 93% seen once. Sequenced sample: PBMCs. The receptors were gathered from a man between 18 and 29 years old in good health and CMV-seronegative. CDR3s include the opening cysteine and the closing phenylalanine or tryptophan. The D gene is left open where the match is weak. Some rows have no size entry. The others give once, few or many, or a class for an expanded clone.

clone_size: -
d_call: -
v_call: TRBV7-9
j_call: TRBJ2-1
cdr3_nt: TGTGCCAGCAGCTTCCTTCTGGGAGATTCCTACAATGAGCAGTTCTTC
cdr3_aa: CASSFLLGDSYNEQFF

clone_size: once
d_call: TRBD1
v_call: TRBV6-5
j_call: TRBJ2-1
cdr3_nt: TGTGCCAGCAGTTACGTCGTGGGACAGGGGTTCAATGAGCAGTTCTTC
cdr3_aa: CASSYVVGQGFNEQFF

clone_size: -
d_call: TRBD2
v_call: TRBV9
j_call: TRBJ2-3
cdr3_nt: TGTGCCAGCAGCGTCACTAGCGGGGGCTACGATACGCAGTATTTT
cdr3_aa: CASSVTSGGYDTQYF

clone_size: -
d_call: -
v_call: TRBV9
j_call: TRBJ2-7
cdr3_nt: TGTGCCAGCAGCGTAGGGGCTCAGGCCTACGAGCAGTACTTC
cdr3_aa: CASSVGAQAYEQYF

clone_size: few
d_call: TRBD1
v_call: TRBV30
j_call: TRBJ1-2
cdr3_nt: TGTGCCTGGGACCAAATCGGACAGGGGGAATATGGCTACACCTTC
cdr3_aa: CAWDQIGQGEYGYTF

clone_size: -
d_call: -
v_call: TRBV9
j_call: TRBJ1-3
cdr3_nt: TGTGCCAGCAGCCCCACTTCAGGGGTCGGAAACACCATATATTTT
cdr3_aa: CASSPTSGVGNTIYF

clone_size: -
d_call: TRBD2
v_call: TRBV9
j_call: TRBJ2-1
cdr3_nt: TGTGCCAGCAGCGTAGGGTCGACTAGCGGGAACAATGAGCAGTTCTTC
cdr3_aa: CASSVGSTSGNNEQFF

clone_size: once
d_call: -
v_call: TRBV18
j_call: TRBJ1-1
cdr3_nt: TGTGCCAGCTCACTCAGGGTGTTGGGGAACACTGAAGCTTTCTTT
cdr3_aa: CASSLRVLGNTEAFF

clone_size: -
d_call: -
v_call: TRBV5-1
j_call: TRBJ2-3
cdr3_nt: TGCGCCAGCAGTGACTCGAGCACAGATACGCAGTATTTT
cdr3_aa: CASSDSSTDTQYF

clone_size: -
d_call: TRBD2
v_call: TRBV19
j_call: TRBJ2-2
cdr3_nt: TGTGCCAGTAGTATAACCCCACTAGCGGGATATCACGGGGAGCTGTTTTTT
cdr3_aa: CASSITPLAGYHGELFF

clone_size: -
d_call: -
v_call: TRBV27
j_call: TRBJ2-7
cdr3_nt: TGTGCCAGCAGTCTTATAACAGGGCCCCTAACCGAGCAGTACTTC
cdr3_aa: CASSLITGPLTEQYF

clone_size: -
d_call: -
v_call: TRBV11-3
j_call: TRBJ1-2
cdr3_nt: TGTGCCAGCAGCTTAGGTGGCCAAGGCTACACCTTC
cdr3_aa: CASSLGGQGYTF

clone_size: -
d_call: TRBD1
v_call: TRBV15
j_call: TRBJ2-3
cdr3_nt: TGTGCCACCAGCAGAGTTTCAGGGGGAACAGATACGCAGTATTTT
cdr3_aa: CATSRVSGGTDTQYF

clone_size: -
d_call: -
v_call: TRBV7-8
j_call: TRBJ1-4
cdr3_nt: TGTGCCAGCAGCTTCCTAGGTCCTTCGGAAAAACTGTTTTTT
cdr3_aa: CASSFLGPSEKLFF

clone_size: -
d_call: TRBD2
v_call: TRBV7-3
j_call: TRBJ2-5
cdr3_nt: TGTGCCAGCAGCTCCGGGCTAGCGGGGCAAGAGACCCAGTACTTC
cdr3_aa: CASSSGLAGQETQYF

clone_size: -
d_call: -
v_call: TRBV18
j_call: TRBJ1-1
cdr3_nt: TGTGCCAGCTCACCATCGATCGGGGGGGACACTGAAGCTTTCTTT
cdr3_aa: CASSPSIGGDTEAFF

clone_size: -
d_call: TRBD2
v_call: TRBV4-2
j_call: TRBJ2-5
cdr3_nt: TGTGCCAGCAGCTTGCCCAGCGGGAGGGCTAAAGAGACCCAGTACTTC
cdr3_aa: CASSLPSGRAKETQYF

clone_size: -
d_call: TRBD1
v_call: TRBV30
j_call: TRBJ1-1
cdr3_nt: TGTGCCTTCGGACAGGGGTATTATGAAGCTTTCTTT
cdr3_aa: CAFGQGYYEAFF

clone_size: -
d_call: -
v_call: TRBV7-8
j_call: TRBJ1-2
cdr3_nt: TGTGCCAGCAGCTTAGGGCTTAACTATGGCTACACCTTC
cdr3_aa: CASSLGLNYGYTF

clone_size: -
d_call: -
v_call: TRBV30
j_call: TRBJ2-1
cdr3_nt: TGTGCCTGGACCCTCGGCGGGGACAATGAGCAGTTCTTC
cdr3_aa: CAWTLGGDNEQFF

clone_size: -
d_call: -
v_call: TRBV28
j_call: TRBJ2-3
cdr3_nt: TGTGCCAGCAGTTTGGCGCTCTTAGCTGGTGACACAGATACGCAGTATTTT
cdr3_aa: CASSLALLAGDTDTQYF

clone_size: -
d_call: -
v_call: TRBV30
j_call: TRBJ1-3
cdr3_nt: TGTGCCTGGAGGACCCTCCCTCGGGGAAGCTCTGGAAACACCATATATTTT
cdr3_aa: CAWRTLPRGSSGNTIYF

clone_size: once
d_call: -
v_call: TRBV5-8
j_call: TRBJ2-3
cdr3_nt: TGTGCCAGCAGCTTAAATTTGAAGCTCACAGATACGCAGTATTTT
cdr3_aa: CASSLNLKLTDTQYF

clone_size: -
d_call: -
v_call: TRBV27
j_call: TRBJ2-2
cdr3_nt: TGTGCCAGCAGTTTAGGGCGCGGGTACACCGGGGAGCTGTTTTTT
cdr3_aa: CASSLGRGYTGELFF

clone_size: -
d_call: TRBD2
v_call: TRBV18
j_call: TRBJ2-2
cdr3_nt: TGTGCCAGCTCACGCCCGACTAGCTCGGGGTCCGGGGAGCTGTTTTTT
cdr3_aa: CASSRPTSSGSGELFF

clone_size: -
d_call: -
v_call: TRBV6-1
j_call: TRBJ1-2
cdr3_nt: TGTGCCAGCAGTGAAGCTTTCAGGCAGCAAAACTATGGCTACACCTTC
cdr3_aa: CASSEAFRQQNYGYTF

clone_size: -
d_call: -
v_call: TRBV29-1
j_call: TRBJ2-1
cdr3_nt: TGCAGCGTTGAAGGGGCGTCAAATGAGCAGTTCTTC
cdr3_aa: CSVEGASNEQFF

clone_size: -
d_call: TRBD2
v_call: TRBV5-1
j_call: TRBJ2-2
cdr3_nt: TGCGCCAGCAGCTTGGGTAGCGGGGGCCCAGGGACCGGGGAGCTGTTTTTT
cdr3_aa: CASSLGSGGPGTGELFF

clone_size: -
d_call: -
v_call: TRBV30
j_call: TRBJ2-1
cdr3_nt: TGTGCCTGGGTCTCCGTCTACAATGAGCAGTTCTTC
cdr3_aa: CAWVSVYNEQFF

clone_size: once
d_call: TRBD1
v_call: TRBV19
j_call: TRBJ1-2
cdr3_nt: TGTGCCAGTAGTATTGGGAGCGGCCGGGACAGTCTCTATGGCTACACCTTC
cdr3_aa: CASSIGSGRDSLYGYTF

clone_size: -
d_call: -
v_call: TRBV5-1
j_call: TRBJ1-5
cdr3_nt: TGCGCCAGCAGCGCTGATCCAGGGGACGGTCAGCCCCAGCATTTT
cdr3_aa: CASSADPGDGQPQHF

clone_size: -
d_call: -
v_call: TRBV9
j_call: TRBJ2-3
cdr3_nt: TGTGCCAGCAGCGCCCCAATCAGTCCAGATACGCAGTATTTT
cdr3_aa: CASSAPISPDTQYF

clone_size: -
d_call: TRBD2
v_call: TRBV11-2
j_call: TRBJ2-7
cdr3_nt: TGTGCCAGCAGGTCTACTAGCGGTGGGGAGCAGTACTTC
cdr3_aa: CASRSTSGGEQYF

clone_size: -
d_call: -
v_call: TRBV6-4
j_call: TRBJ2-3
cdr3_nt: TGTGCCAGCAGTCCACAGGGGGGGACAGATACGCAGTATTTT
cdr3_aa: CASSPQGGTDTQYF

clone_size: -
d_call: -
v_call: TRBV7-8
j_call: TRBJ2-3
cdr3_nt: TGTGCCAGCAGCTTACGTAGGGACACTTTACAAGATACGCAGTATTTT
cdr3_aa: CASSLRRDTLQDTQYF

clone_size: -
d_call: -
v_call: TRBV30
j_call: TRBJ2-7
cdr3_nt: TGTGCTTCGAGTCGAGGGGGGGGGCGCGAGCAGTACTTC
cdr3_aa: CASSRGGGREQYF

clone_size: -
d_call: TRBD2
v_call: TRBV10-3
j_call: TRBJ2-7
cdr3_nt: TGTGCCATCAGTGAGCGGGAGGGCCCCTACGAGCAGTACTTC
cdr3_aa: CAISEREGPYEQYF

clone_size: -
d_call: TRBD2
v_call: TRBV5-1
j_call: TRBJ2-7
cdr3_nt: TGCGCCAGCAGCTTGGCGGGAACTAGCGGGATGGCGGGGAGCTACGAGCAGTACTTC
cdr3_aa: CASSLAGTSGMAGSYEQYF

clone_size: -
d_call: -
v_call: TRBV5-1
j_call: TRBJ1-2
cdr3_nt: TGCGCCAGCGGACTCGGACAGCCCTATGGCTACACCTTC
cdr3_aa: CASGLGQPYGYTF

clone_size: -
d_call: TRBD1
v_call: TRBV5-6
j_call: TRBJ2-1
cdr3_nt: TGTGCCAGCAGCCTGGACAGGGTTAATGAGCAGTTCTTC
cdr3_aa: CASSLDRVNEQFF

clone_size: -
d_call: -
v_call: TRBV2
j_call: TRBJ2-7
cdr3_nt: TGTGCCAGCAGCCAGGGGTCGGACGAGCAGTACTTC
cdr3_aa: CASSQGSDEQYF

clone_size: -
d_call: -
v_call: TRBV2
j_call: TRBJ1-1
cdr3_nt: TGTGCCAGCAGTGACAGGTTTGCCACTGAAGCTTTCTTT
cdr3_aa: CASSDRFATEAFF

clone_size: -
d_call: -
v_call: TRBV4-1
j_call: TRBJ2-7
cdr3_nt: TGCGCCAGCAGCCAAGAGTCCTACCTCTACGAGCAGTACTTC
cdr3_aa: CASSQESYLYEQYF

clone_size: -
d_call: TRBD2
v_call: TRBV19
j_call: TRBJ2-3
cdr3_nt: TGTGCCAGTAGTAATTTTCCCCCCCTAGCGGGAGGAAGGACAGATACGCAGTATTTT
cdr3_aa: CASSNFPPLAGGRTDTQYF

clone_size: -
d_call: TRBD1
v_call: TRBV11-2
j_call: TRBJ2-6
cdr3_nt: TGTGCCAGCAGCTCCGGGACAGGGGCGGGGGGGGCCAACGTCCTGACTTTC
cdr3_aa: CASSSGTGAGGANVLTF